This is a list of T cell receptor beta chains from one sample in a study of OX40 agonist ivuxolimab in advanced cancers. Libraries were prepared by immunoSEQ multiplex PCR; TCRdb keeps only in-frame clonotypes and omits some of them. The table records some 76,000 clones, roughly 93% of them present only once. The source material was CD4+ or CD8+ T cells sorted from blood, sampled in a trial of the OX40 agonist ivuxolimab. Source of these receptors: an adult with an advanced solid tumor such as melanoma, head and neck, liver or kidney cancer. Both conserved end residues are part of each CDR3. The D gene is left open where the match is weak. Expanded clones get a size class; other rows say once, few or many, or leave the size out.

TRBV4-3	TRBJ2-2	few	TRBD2	TGCGCCAGCAGCCAAGAAACTAGCGGGGGCACCGGGGAGCTGTTTTTT	CASSQETSGGTGELFF
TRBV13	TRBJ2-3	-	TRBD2	TGTGCCAGCAGCTCAACGGCCATAGCGGGGGGGCGCACAGATACGCAGTATTTT	CASSSTAIAGGRTDTQYF
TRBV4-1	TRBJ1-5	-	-	TGCGCCAGCAGCCAAGGACCTTGGGGCCAGCCCCAGCATTTT	CASSQGPWGQPQHF
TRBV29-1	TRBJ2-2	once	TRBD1	TGCAGCGTTCGACAGGGGCTTAACGGGGAGCTGTTTTTT	CSVRQGLNGELFF
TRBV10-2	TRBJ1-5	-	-	TGCGCCAGCAGTGAAAGGACAGCTGGTAGCAATCAGCCCCAGCATTTT	CASSERTAGSNQPQHF
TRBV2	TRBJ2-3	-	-	TGTGCCAGCAGTGCAGGAGATACGCAGTATTTT	CASSAGDTQYF
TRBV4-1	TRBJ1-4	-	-	TGCGCCAGCAGCCAACAGGGACTCCTCCTTGCAACTAATGAAAAACTGTTTTTT	CASSQQGLLLATNEKLFF
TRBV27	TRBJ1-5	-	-	TGTGCCAGCAGTTTATCGGGGGGGAGCAATCAGCCCCAGCATTTT	CASSLSGGSNQPQHF
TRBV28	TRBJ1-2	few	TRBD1	TGTGCCAGCACGACCGGGACAGATTATGGCTACACCTTC	CASTTGTDYGYTF
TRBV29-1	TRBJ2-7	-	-	TGCAGCGTTGAAGGGGACTCTTCCTACGAGCAGTACTTC	CSVEGDSSYEQYF
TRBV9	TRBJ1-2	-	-	TGTGCCAGCAGCGTAGGCGGGGGGCCGGACTATGGCTACACCTTC	CASSVGGGPDYGYTF
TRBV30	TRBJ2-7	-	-	TGTGCCTGGGAGGGGGGAGGAGAGCAGTACTTC	CAWEGGGEQYF
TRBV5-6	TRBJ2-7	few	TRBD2	TGTGCCAGCCACCTGGGGACTACCGAGCAGTACTTC	CASHLGTTEQYF
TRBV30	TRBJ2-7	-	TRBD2	TGTGCCTGGAAAAGAGGACTAGCGGGAGGGCTAGACGAGCAGTACTTC	CAWKRGLAGGLDEQYF
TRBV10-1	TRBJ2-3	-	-	TGCGCCAGCAGCCGACTAAGCCAGGATACGCAGTATTTT	CASSRLSQDTQYF
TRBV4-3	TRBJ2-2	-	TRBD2	TGCGCCAGCAGCCTAGGACTAGGAGGTGGGGAGCTGTTTTTT	CASSLGLGGGELFF
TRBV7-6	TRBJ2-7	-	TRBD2	TGTGCCAGCAGCTTAGCGAGGGAGGGATACGAGCAGTACTTC	CASSLAREGYEQYF
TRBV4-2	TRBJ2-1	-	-	TGTGCCAGCAGCCCCGACTCGTCCTACAATGAGCAGTTCTTC	CASSPDSSYNEQFF
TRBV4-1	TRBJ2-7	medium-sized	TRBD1	TGCGCCAGCAGCCAAGTTTCGGGACAGGGGGCGAGGGCCTACGAGCAGTACTTC	CASSQVSGQGARAYEQYF
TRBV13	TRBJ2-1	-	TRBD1	TGTGCCAGCAGTTTTAGGGACAGGGGGCGGGCCGAGCAGTTCTTC	CASSFRDRGRAEQFF
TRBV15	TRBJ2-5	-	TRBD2	TGTGCCACCAGCAGAGATCGACTAGCGGGAGGGGAAGAGACCCAGTACTTC	CATSRDRLAGGEETQYF
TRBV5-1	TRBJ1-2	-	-	TGCGCCAGCATCCCCAACCAGGGGACTAACTATGGCTACACCTTC	CASIPNQGTNYGYTF
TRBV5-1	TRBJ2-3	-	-	TGCGCCAGCAGCTTAGTAGAGGGCAGGGATACGCAGTATTTT	CASSLVEGRDTQYF
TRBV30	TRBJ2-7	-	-	TGTGCCTGGAGAGTCCGTGGATACTACGAGCAGTACTTC	CAWRVRGYYEQYF
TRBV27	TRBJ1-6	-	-	TGTGCCAGCAGTTTTGTAGGACACAATTCACCCCTCCACTTT	CASSFVGHNSPLHF
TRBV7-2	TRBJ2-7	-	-	TGTGCCAGCAGCTTTTTGGACACGAACGACGAGCAGTACTTC	CASSFLDTNDEQYF